This TCR beta chain was sequenced during a study of PD-1 blockade in mismatch repair-deficient tumors. Study in general: Enrolled 2013-2016, patients had progressing, pretreated mismatch repair-deficient cancers of 12 types.

CDR3 length: 11 residues. Trimming took off 6 bases at V and 9 bases at J, with 12 bases between the two ends. Germline values: CDR1 MNHNS, CDR2 SASEGT. All patients were mismatch repair deficient, assessed by either PCR or immunohistochemistry. General study results and limits: Rapid post-treatment expansion, then contraction, generally preceding radiologic response, marked tumor-resident clones.

This clone was seen more than once but under ten times. Its specificity is unknown. TCRdb's copy holds only in-frame clones and misses some; the assay was immunoSEQ multiplex PCR. This table has over 60,000 clones, around 89% appearing once. The sequence came from an adult with mismatch repair-deficient cancer. The chain couples TRBV6-1 to TRBJ2-7; no clear D. The sample was peripheral blood, taken 52 weeks after starting pembrolizumab. This CDR3 is CASRSSGVQYF. CDR3 coding DNA: TGTGCCAGCAGGAGTTCGGGTGTGCAGTACTTC.